What follows are 13 T cell receptor beta chains derived from one specimen sequenced in a study of control samples from healthy donors and cancer patients. TCRdb's copy holds only in-frame clones and misses some; the assay was immunoSEQ multiplex PCR. The sample includes fewer than 200,000 clones, over 85% of them seen just once. Material: blood. These receptors were collected from a man aged 18 to 29 in good health.

This rearrangement joins TRBV6-5 to TRBJ2-5; D ambiguous. V shed 5 bases and J shed 2 bases, with 9 bases lying between them. CDR1 is MNHEY, CDR2 SVGAGI, per germline. The CDR3 contains 13 residues. The CDR3 spells CASSRGTQETQYF. The CDR3 nucleotides read TGTGCCAGCAGTCGCGGCACACAAGAGACCCAGTACTTC.

The rearrangement uses TRBV12-3 or TRBV12-4 and TRBJ2-1; D is unresolved. With 2 bases removed from V and 8 bases from J, the gap between germline ends came to 4 bases. CDR3 length: 11 residues. CDR3 sequence: CASSLTHEQFF. The CDR3 nucleotides read TGTGCCAGCAGTTTAACACATGAGCAGTTCTTC.

Only one count was recorded for this clone. The chain joins TRBV18 to TRBJ2-3; 11 bases agree with TRBD2. From germline, CDR1 is KGHSH and CDR2 LQKENI. V shed 4 bases, J shed 2 bases, and the junction held 2 bases outside the gene matches. The CDR3 is made up of 15 amino acids. The CDR3 here is CASSQLAGATDTQYF. In nucleotides, the CDR3 is TGTGCCAGCTCACAACTAGCGGGAGCCACAGATACGCAGTATTTT.

The genes are TRBV6-5 and TRBJ1-3, with 8 bases that match TRBD1. Germline trimming cut 4 bases from V and 5 bases from J; bases unmatched to any gene: 10. Germline lookup yields CDR1 MNHEY and CDR2 SVGAGI. This CDR3 has 16 residues. The CDR3 loop reads CASSSGQGANRNTIYF. The CDR3 nucleotides read TGTGCCAGCAGTTCCGGACAGGGCGCGAATCGAAACACCATATATTTT.

The J gene is TRBJ1-5, the V gene TRBV4-1, with D maybe TRBD1 (5 bases). The CDR3 is made up of 14 amino acids. The germline gives CDR1 MGHRA, CDR2 YSYEKL. The V end was cut by 6 bases, the J end by 7 bases, with 16 bases between. The CDR3 reads CASSAEGRSQPQHF. The CDR3 DNA reads TGCGCCAGCAGTGCGGAGGGGCGGAGCCAGCCCCAGCATTTT.

The chain has TRBV9 and TRBJ2-1; 8 bases agree with TRBD2. V gave up 3 bases and J gave up 8 bases; unmatched junction bases: 13. The CDR3 is 16 residues long. The germline V gene has CDR1 SGDLS and CDR2 YYNGEE. The CDR3 loop is CASSERTSGEGDEQFF. The CDR3 DNA reads TGTGCCAGCAGCGAAAGAACTAGCGGAGAGGGGGATGAGCAGTTCTTC.

V usage is TRBV11-2 and J usage is TRBJ1-3, with 7 bases aligning to TRBD1. The CDR3 covers 15 residues. After removal of 4 bases from V and 4 bases from J, the junction contained 7 bases not matched to a gene. Per the germline V gene, CDR1 is SGHAT and CDR2 is FQNNGV. As DNA, the CDR3 is TGTGCCAGCAGCTCATTGGGGGACAGAGGAAACACCATATATTTT. Translating gives CASSSLGDRGNTIYF.

The genes are TRBV4-2 and TRBJ2-7; D not resolved. The germline gives CDR1 LGHNA, CDR2 YNFKEQ. The germline V and J ends were trimmed by 0 bases and 2 bases, with 11 bases remaining between them. The CDR3 contains 15 residues. The CDR3 DNA sequence: TGTGCCAGCAGCCAAGACAGTAGCATGACCTACGAGCAGTACTTC. Translation: CASSQDSSMTYEQYF.

The J gene is TRBJ1-6, the V gene TRBV6-1, with D unresolved. Between the trimmed V and J ends, which lost 1 base and 7 bases, there was a span of 11 bases. The CDR3 is 15 residues long. Germline CDR1 and CDR2: MNHNS and SASEGT. Written as DNA, the CDR3 is TGTGCCAGCAGTGAAGTTGTGAACGCGAATTCACCCCTCCACTTT. This encodes CASSEVVNANSPLHF.

V usage is TRBV9 and J usage is TRBJ2-6; D is perhaps TRBD2 (6 bases). Deletions cut 3 bases from V and 4 bases from J, with 8 bases between. Germline CDR1 SGDLS, CDR2 YYNGEE. This CDR3 contains 14 residues. CDR3 bases: TGTGCCAGCAGCGGCGGAGGGGGGGCCAACGTCCTGACTTTC. It encodes CASSGGGGANVLTF.

J is TRBJ2-7 and V is TRBV5-4, with TRBD2 matching over 7 bases. This CDR3 is built from 18 residues. V shed 4 bases, J shed 2 bases, and the junction held 18 bases outside the gene matches. CDR1 and CDR2 from the germline V gene are SGHNT and YYREEE (reference sequence). Written as DNA, the CDR3 is TGTGCCAGCAGCCGGGCTAGGTTTCAGGAGGGAGGGGCCTACGAGCAGTACTTC. This translates into CASSRARFQEGGAYEQYF.

This rearrangement joins TRBV6-6 to TRBJ2-1; 9 positions agree with TRBD1. Germline V lookup: CDR1 MNHNY, CDR2 SVGAGI (reference sequence). This CDR3 spans 15 amino acids. The trim removed 5 bases at V and 0 bases at J, leaving 2 bases unmatched. The DNA of the CDR3 is TGTGCCAGCAGTCCGACAGGGGGCTCCTACAATGAGCAGTTCTTC. It specifies CASSPTGGSYNEQFF.

This clone was seen a single time. The CDR3 here is CASSQDRPNTEAFF. CDR3 in DNA: TGTGCCAGCAGCCAAGACAGACCTAACACTGAAGCTTTCTTT. The V gene is TRBV3-1 (or the pseudogene TRBV3-2), the J gene TRBJ1-1; D is ambiguous. Germline values: CDR1 LGHDT, CDR2 YNNKEL (reference sequence). Trimming stripped 0 bases from V and 2 bases from J, with 7 bases between. This CDR3 is built from 14 residues.